What follows describes a single TCR beta chain. Its specificity is unknown. TCRdb analysed the reads with MiXCR anew, one entry per CDR3 protein. The sample lists roughly 68,000 distinct CDR3 sequences; around 63% were seen once. This sample stems from a study of type 1 regulatory T cells. V lost 0 bases, J lost 4 bases, and 10 bases lay in between. CDR3 size: 14 residues. Germline V gene data show CDR1 as SGHTA and CDR2 as FQGNSA. The clonotype was recovered from a human donor in good health. The chain couples TRBV7-2 to TRBJ2-7; D perhaps matches TRBD1 (6 bases). The sequencing sample was made of cultured T cells, either the whole culture or a sorted T cell fraction (not recorded which). Noted subset: Tr1-enriched cell product generated in vitro against host alloantigens. For the CDR3, the DNA is TGTGCCAGCAGCTTAGCACAGGGTAATTACGAGCAGTACTTC. Protein product: CASSLAQGNYEQYF.